A selection of T cell receptor beta chains follows, all from one sample in a study of vaccination effects on CD4 cells after COVID-19. Data came from immunoSEQ multiplex PCR; TCRdb stores just in-frame clones and leaves some out. The sample includes 9,500 to 15,000 clones, less than 75% seen only once; the top ten take roughly 8.7%. What these receptors recognize is not known. The sequencing here drew on CD4+ T cells from PBMCs cultured with SARS-CoV-2 spike peptides, taken after COVID-19 vaccination. These receptors were obtained from a human donor who received a COVID-19 vaccine. Each CDR3 is given with its conserved first and last residue. The order of the fields is V gene, J gene, D gene, clone size, CDR3 protein, CDR3 DNA. The D gene is left open where the match is weak. The size entry is marked missing in some rows and otherwise reads once, few, many or a size class.

V: TRBV18
J: TRBJ2-5
D: TRBD1
size: -
CDR3: CASSQTGGNPQETQYF
DNA: TGTGCCAGCTCACAAACAGGGGGGAACCCTCAAGAGACCCAGTACTTC

V: TRBV18
J: TRBJ2-1
D: TRBD2
size: -
CDR3: CASSPGRGTSVLGRSYNEQFF
DNA: TGTGCCAGCTCCCCAGGACGTGGGACTAGCGTGCTGGGGCGGTCCTACAATGAGCAGTTCTTC

V: TRBV28
J: TRBJ1-5
D: TRBD1
size: -
CDR3: CASLTGGRENQPQHF
DNA: TGTGCCAGCCTCACAGGGGGCAGGGAGAATCAGCCCCAGCATTTT

V: TRBV4-2
J: TRBJ1-5
D: -
size: -
CDR3: CASSQEFTPRQPQHF
DNA: TGTGCCAGCAGCCAAGAGTTCACCCCAAGGCAGCCCCAGCATTTT

V: TRBV3-1/TRBV3-2
J: TRBJ2-5
D: -
size: -
CDR3: CASSQGETQYF
DNA: TGTGCCAGCAGCCAAGGGGAGACCCAGTACTTC

V: TRBV30
J: TRBJ1-4
D: TRBD1
size: -
CDR3: CASRESTGGWGEKLFF
DNA: TGTGCCTCACGTGAATCGACAGGGGGCTGGGGAGAAAAACTGTTTTTT

V: TRBV2
J: TRBJ1-2
D: -
size: few
CDR3: CASSGQGIDYGYTF
DNA: TGTGCCAGCAGTGGTCAGGGTATAGACTATGGCTACACCTTC

V: TRBV5-1
J: TRBJ1-1
D: TRBD1
size: -
CDR3: CASSPEGQEAFF
DNA: TGCGCCAGCAGCCCCGAGGGACAGGAAGCTTTCTTT

V: TRBV30
J: TRBJ1-5
D: -
size: large
CDR3: CAWSKKGNQPQHF
DNA: TGTGCCTGGAGTAAGAAGGGAAATCAGCCCCAGCATTTT

V: TRBV7-9
J: TRBJ1-1
D: -
size: -
CDR3: CASSSTGNTEAFF
DNA: TGTGCCAGCAGCTCGACAGGGAACACTGAAGCTTTCTTT

V: TRBV19
J: TRBJ1-5
D: TRBD1
size: -
CDR3: CASTLGQGHQPQHF
DNA: TGTGCCAGTACTCTGGGACAGGGACATCAGCCCCAGCATTTT

V: TRBV3-1/TRBV3-2
J: TRBJ2-1
D: TRBD2
size: -
CDR3: CASSHLGLAGDRNNEQFF
DNA: TGTGCCAGCAGCCATTTGGGACTAGCGGGGGACAGAAACAATGAGCAGTTCTTC

V: TRBV30
J: TRBJ1-2
D: -
size: -
CDR3: CAWRGERTGYTF
DNA: TGTGCCTGGAGAGGGGAGAGAACTGGCTACACCTTC

V: TRBV19
J: TRBJ2-7
D: -
size: -
CDR3: CASSAGGSYEQYF
DNA: TGTGCCAGTAGTGCTGGGGGTTCCTACGAGCAGTACTTC

V: TRBV5-5
J: TRBJ1-1
D: -
size: few
CDR3: CASSPWQSAGTEAFF
DNA: TGTGCCAGCAGCCCCTGGCAATCCGCGGGCACTGAAGCTTTCTTT

V: TRBV9
J: TRBJ1-2
D: -
size: few
CDR3: CASSALSGPYGYTF
DNA: TGTGCCAGCAGCGCCCTCTCCGGACCCTATGGCTACACCTTC

V: TRBV6-2/TRBV6-3
J: TRBJ2-7
D: TRBD2
size: -
CDR3: CASSYVAGGLNYEQYF
DNA: TGTGCCAGCAGTTACGTTGCGGGGGGGCTAAACTACGAGCAGTACTTC

V: TRBV6-1
J: TRBJ2-1
D: TRBD2
size: -
CDR3: CASSGRLAGGEWMGNEQFF
DNA: TGTGCCAGCAGTGGCCGACTAGCGGGAGGGGAGTGGATGGGGAATGAGCAGTTCTTC

V: TRBV27
J: TRBJ2-1
D: -
size: -
CDR3: CASSEVYNSGYSYNEQFF
DNA: TGTGCCAGCAGTGAGGTATACAATAGCGGTTACTCCTACAATGAGCAGTTCTTC

V: TRBV7-2
J: TRBJ1-4
D: -
size: -
CDR3: CASSLGGTNEKLFF
DNA: TGTGCCAGCAGCTTAGGTGGGACTAATGAAAAACTGTTTTTT

V: TRBV9
J: TRBJ1-2
D: TRBD1
size: -
CDR3: CASRPSTGGAFGYTF
DNA: TGTGCCAGCAGACCCTCGACAGGGGGCGCGTTTGGCTACACCTTC

V: TRBV27
J: TRBJ1-4
D: -
size: -
CDR3: CASSLDRGAANEKLFF
DNA: TGTGCCAGCAGTTTAGACCGAGGAGCGGCTAATGAAAAACTGTTTTTT

V: TRBV28
J: TRBJ2-3
D: -
size: few
CDR3: CASSLYTPQGRTDTQYF
DNA: TGTGCCAGCAGTTTATATACCCCCCAGGGGAGGACAGATACGCAGTATTTT

V: TRBV14
J: TRBJ2-1
D: TRBD1
size: -
CDR3: CASSHRPGTGIHEQFF
DNA: TGTGCCAGCAGCCACCGCCCCGGGACAGGGATCCATGAGCAGTTCTTC

V: TRBV13
J: TRBJ2-5
D: -
size: -
CDR3: CASSLYGSLASQETQYF
DNA: TGTGCCAGCAGCTTATACGGGAGCCTAGCCTCCCAAGAGACCCAGTACTTC

V: TRBV6-2/TRBV6-3
J: TRBJ2-7
D: -
size: -
CDR3: CASSYGRDIYEQYF
DNA: TGTGCCAGCAGTTACGGCAGGGATATCTACGAGCAGTACTTC

V: TRBV10-3
J: TRBJ1-2
D: TRBD1
size: -
CDR3: CAISDNRGGYTF
DNA: TGTGCCATCAGTGACAACAGGGGTGGCTACACCTTC

V: TRBV4-2
J: TRBJ1-3
D: TRBD1
size: -
CDR3: CASSQVIATGGSGNTIYF
DNA: TGTGCCAGCAGCCAAGTTATCGCAACAGGGGGCTCTGGAAACACCATATATTTT

V: TRBV6-5
J: TRBJ2-5
D: -
size: -
CDR3: CASSYGPGAGEETQYF
DNA: TGTGCCAGCAGTTACGGCCCAGGGGCCGGGGAAGAGACCCAGTACTTC

V: TRBV10-3
J: TRBJ1-1
D: -
size: few
CDR3: CAISESRTLNTEAFF
DNA: TGTGCCATCAGTGAGTCAAGGACTTTGAACACTGAAGCTTTCTTT

V: TRBV6-1
J: TRBJ1-1
D: -
size: -
CDR3: CASSPGGQGTEAFF
DNA: TGTGCCAGCAGTCCGGGGGGACAAGGCACTGAAGCTTTCTTT

V: TRBV7-9
J: TRBJ2-1
D: -
size: -
CDR3: CASSPAVFEQFF
DNA: TGTGCCAGCAGCCCTGCTGTATTTGAGCAGTTCTTC

V: TRBV4-2
J: TRBJ1-6
D: -
size: -
CDR3: CASSQGEVNSPLHF
DNA: TGTGCCAGCAGCCAAGGGGAGGTAAATTCACCCCTCCACTTT

V: TRBV4-2
J: TRBJ1-1
D: -
size: -
CDR3: CASSTRTDRGNTEAFF
DNA: TGTGCCAGCAGCACCAGGACAGATAGGGGGAACACTGAAGCTTTCTTT

V: TRBV7-2
J: TRBJ1-2
D: -
size: once
CDR3: CASSPGGGSVSGYTF
DNA: TGTGCCAGCAGCCCGGGGGGAGGGTCCGTGAGCGGCTACACCTTC

V: TRBV30
J: TRBJ1-3
D: -
size: once
CDR3: CAWSVLGGSGNTIYF
DNA: TGTGCCTGGAGTGTACTCGGGGGGAGCGGAAACACCATATATTTT

V: TRBV27
J: TRBJ1-2
D: -
size: -
CDR3: CASSLSWDRPNYGYTF
DNA: TGTGCCAGCAGTTTATCTTGGGACCGCCCTAACTATGGCTACACCTTC

V: TRBV7-2
J: TRBJ1-3
D: -
size: -
CDR3: CATSNDRFSGNTIYF
DNA: TGTGCCACCTCCAACGACCGGTTCTCTGGAAACACCATATATTTT

V: TRBV15
J: TRBJ2-3
D: TRBD2
size: -
CDR3: CATSENTGTITDTQYF
DNA: TGTGCCACCAGCGAAAATACCGGGACTATCACAGATACGCAGTATTTT

V: TRBV12-3/TRBV12-4
J: TRBJ1-6
D: TRBD1
size: large
CDR3: CASSTDRTSSLHF
DNA: TGTGCCAGCAGTACGGACAGGACTTCGTCCCTCCACTTT

V: TRBV19
J: TRBJ2-7
D: TRBD2
size: -
CDR3: CASTAAAGPTYEQYF
DNA: TGTGCCAGTACCGCTGCAGCGGGGCCAACCTACGAGCAGTACTTC

V: TRBV20-1
J: TRBJ1-2
D: -
size: -
CDR3: CSARGEGYTF
DNA: TGCAGTGCTAGGGGGGAGGGCTACACCTTC

V: TRBV14
J: TRBJ2-1
D: TRBD2
size: -
CDR3: CASSQDGLAIDEQFF
DNA: TGTGCCAGCAGCCAAGATGGACTAGCGATCGATGAGCAGTTCTTC

V: TRBV10-3
J: TRBJ1-1
D: -
size: -
CDR3: CAITPGGLAEAFF
DNA: TGTGCCATCACGCCGGGGGGATTAGCTGAAGCTTTCTTT

V: TRBV5-1
J: TRBJ2-7
D: -
size: -
CDR3: CASSGFSRAGVYEQYF
DNA: TGCGCCAGCAGCGGGTTTTCTAGGGCAGGGGTGTACGAGCAGTACTTC

V: TRBV19
J: TRBJ1-2
D: TRBD1
size: few
CDR3: CASSTPGQDYGYTF
DNA: TGTGCCAGTAGTACTCCGGGACAGGACTATGGCTACACCTTC

V: TRBV6-5
J: TRBJ1-6
D: -
size: -
CDR3: CASSPWSSYNSPLHF
DNA: TGTGCCAGCAGTCCTTGGAGCTCCTATAATTCACCCCTCCACTTT

V: TRBV12-5
J: TRBJ2-3
D: -
size: -
CDR3: CASAPGWGRRERGTDTQYF
DNA: TGTGCTAGTGCCCCCGGGTGGGGGAGAAGAGAAAGGGGCACAGATACGCAGTATTTT

V: TRBV6-6
J: TRBJ1-2
D: -
size: once
CDR3: CASSSLPVFDYGYTF
DNA: TGTGCCAGCAGTTCCTTACCAGTGTTTGACTATGGCTACACCTTC

V: TRBV28
J: TRBJ2-7
D: TRBD1
size: -
CDR3: CASSPGPGTGRYEQYF
DNA: TGTGCCAGCAGCCCAGGGCCCGGGACAGGGCGGTACGAGCAGTACTTC

V: TRBV30
J: TRBJ2-1
D: TRBD1
size: -
CDR3: CAWSVGGRSVEQFF
DNA: TGTGCCTGGAGTGTAGGGGGCAGGAGTGTTGAGCAGTTCTTC

V: TRBV6-5
J: TRBJ1-4
D: -
size: -
CDR3: CASSLDRMGEKLFF
DNA: TGTGCCAGCAGTCTAGATCGAATGGGGGAAAAACTGTTTTTT

V: TRBV28
J: TRBJ2-2
D: -
size: -
CDR3: CASSYRNTGELFF
DNA: TGTGCCAGCAGTTACAGGAACACCGGGGAGCTGTTTTTT

V: TRBV19
J: TRBJ1-2
D: TRBD1
size: few
CDR3: CASSPTGDYGYTF
DNA: TGTGCCAGTAGCCCGACAGGGGACTATGGCTACACCTTC